This T cell receptor (beta chain) was recorded in a study of blood T cell repertoires in COVID-19. On the study more broadly: T cells, B-cell-depleted T cells, or PBMCs supplied cDNA or gDNA.

Trimming shortened V by 4 bases and J by 8 bases, and 12 bases separated the two germline ends. This CDR3 region has 13 residues. The germline gives CDR1 LGHDT, CDR2 YNNKEL (reference sequence). Using immunoSEQ multiplex PCR, the repertoire was profiled, and TCRdb retains in-frame clones only, with some absent. The repertoire holds tens of thousands of clones, with more than 75% as singletons. The specimen sequenced was peripheral blood. The rearrangement uses TRBV3-1 (or the pseudogene TRBV3-2) and TRBJ2-1, with D perhaps TRBD2 (6 bases). The TCR originated in a woman of 80 years or more with acute or convalescent COVID-19. The CDR3 region has the DNA TGTGCCAGCAGCCGCACTAGCACCTATGAGCAGTTCTTC. Translation: CASSRTSTYEQFF.